This is a list of T cell receptor beta chains from one sample in a study of T cell responses to AZD1222 COVID-19 vaccine. Assay used: immunoSEQ multiplex PCR; TCRdb lists only in-frame clones, some missing. The sample lists roughly 180,000 clones, 94% seen once, with around 1.5% in the top ten. The starting material was peripheral blood, obtained 28 days after the second AZD1222 dose. The receptors were gathered from an adult who received the AZD1222 COVID-19 vaccine. Each CDR3 is given with its conserved first and last residue. D genes are given only for firm matches. Where a row states a size, it is once, few, many or the class of an expanded clone; other rows omit it.

D: .; size: .; V: TRBV10-2; J: TRBJ1-1; CDR3: CASSPGDGTEAFF; DNA: TGCGCCAGCAGTCCAGGGGATGGGACTGAAGCTTTCTTT
D: TRBD1; size: .; V: TRBV6-2/TRBV6-3; J: TRBJ2-3; CDR3: CASSATGLADTQYF; DNA: TGTGCCAGCAGTGCGACAGGGTTGGCAGATACGCAGTATTTT
D: .; size: .; V: TRBV5-1; J: TRBJ1-2; CDR3: CASGEGIYGYTF; DNA: TGCGCCAGCGGGGAGGGCATCTATGGCTACACCTTC
D: TRBD1; size: once; V: TRBV12-5; J: TRBJ1-1; CDR3: CASGASNLDRGYVNTEAFF; DNA: TGTGCTAGTGGCGCATCAAACTTGGACAGGGGTTATGTGAACACTGAAGCTTTCTTT
D: TRBD1; size: once; V: TRBV14; J: TRBJ1-2; CDR3: CASSQVRGPGGYTF; DNA: TGTGCCAGCAGCCAAGTCAGGGGGCCGGGTGGCTACACCTTC
D: TRBD1; size: .; V: TRBV4-3; J: TRBJ2-7; CDR3: CASSQWDRVSYEQYF; DNA: TGCGCCAGCAGCCAATGGGACAGAGTGTCCTACGAGCAGTACTTC
D: TRBD1; size: .; V: TRBV19; J: TRBJ1-5; CDR3: CASSTRDSNYQPQHF; DNA: TGTGCCAGTAGTACGAGGGACAGTAATTATCAGCCCCAGCATTTT
D: TRBD1; size: few; V: TRBV5-1; J: TRBJ2-3; CDR3: CASGGQGTGDTQYF; DNA: TGCGCCAGCGGCGGACAGGGGACTGGGGATACGCAGTATTTT
D: .; size: .; V: TRBV5-5; J: TRBJ1-1; CDR3: CASSLLGGGTEAFF; DNA: TGTGCCAGCAGCCTGCTGGGTGGGGGGACTGAAGCTTTCTTT
D: .; size: .; V: TRBV7-8; J: TRBJ2-5; CDR3: CASSLTGTGETQYF; DNA: TGTGCCAGCAGCCTGACAGGGACTGGAGAGACCCAGTACTTC
D: .; size: once; V: TRBV24-1; J: TRBJ2-7; CDR3: CATTIGPKYEQYF; DNA: TGTGCCACCACCATCGGACCGAAATACGAGCAGTACTTC
D: TRBD2; size: .; V: TRBV7-2; J: TRBJ2-5; CDR3: CASSLSGGAETQYF; DNA: TGTGCCAGCAGCTTGAGCGGGGGGGCAGAGACCCAGTACTTC
D: TRBD2; size: .; V: TRBV20-1; J: TRBJ2-1; CDR3: CSASSGTSGTSLQDEQFF; DNA: TGCAGTGCTAGTTCTGGGACTAGCGGGACTTCTTTACAGGATGAGCAGTTCTTC
D: .; size: .; V: TRBV5-5; J: TRBJ2-7; CDR3: CASSSGTEHSYEQYF; DNA: TGTGCCAGCAGCAGCGGGACAGAACACTCCTACGAGCAGTACTTC
D: .; size: .; V: TRBV5-1; J: TRBJ1-3; CDR3: CASSLQGFSENTIYF; DNA: TGCGCCAGCAGCTTGCAGGGTTTCTCGGAAAACACCATATATTTT
D: .; size: once; V: TRBV3-1/TRBV3-2; J: TRBJ1-4; CDR3: CASSQGGTVKGEKLFF; DNA: TGTGCCAGCAGCCAAGGGGGTACAGTTAAGGGTGAAAAACTGTTTTTT
D: TRBD1; size: .; V: TRBV7-9; J: TRBJ1-2; CDR3: CASSATGDYGYTF; DNA: TGTGCCAGCAGCGCCACAGGGGACTATGGCTACACCTTC
D: .; size: .; V: TRBV12-2; J: TRBJ2-2; CDR3: CASPCLTFPKNYLEEGLGELFF; DNA: TGTGCAAGTCCCTGCCTTACGTTCCCCAAAAACTATTTGGAGGAGGGCCTAGGGGAGCTGTTTTTT
D: .; size: .; V: TRBV3-1/TRBV3-2; J: TRBJ2-7; CDR3: CASSPRWTGERYEQYF; DNA: TGTGCCAGCAGCCCCCGCTGGACGGGAGAGCGGTACGAGCAGTACTTC
D: .; size: once; V: TRBV29-1; J: TRBJ2-7; CDR3: CSVVADYEQYF; DNA: TGCAGCGTTGTCGCCGACTACGAGCAGTACTTC
D: .; size: .; V: TRBV19; J: TRBJ1-2; CDR3: CASSGAVRVGYTF; DNA: TGTGCCAGTAGTGGGGCCGTCAGGGTTGGCTACACCTTC
D: .; size: .; V: TRBV23-1; J: TRBJ2-1; CDR3: CASRQGRRGNEQFF; DNA: TGCGCCAGCAGGCAGGGTCGTCGAGGCAATGAGCAGTTCTTC
D: .; size: .; V: TRBV18; J: TRBJ1-5; CDR3: CASSPWNQPQHF; DNA: TGTGCCAGCTCACCATGGAATCAGCCCCAGCATTTT
D: .; size: once; V: TRBV19; J: TRBJ1-5; CDR3: CASSIDPAERSNQPQHF; DNA: TGTGCCAGTAGTATAGATCCCGCGGAGCGTAGCAATCAGCCCCAGCATTTT
D: .; size: .; V: TRBV2; J: TRBJ1-3; CDR3: CASTRQATSGNTIYF; DNA: TGTGCCAGCACCAGACAGGCCACCTCTGGAAACACCATATATTTT
D: TRBD1; size: .; V: TRBV5-4; J: TRBJ1-2; CDR3: CASSRLGQGVISGYGYTF; DNA: TGTGCCAGCAGCCGCCTCGGACAGGGGGTAATTTCTGGCTATGGCTACACCTTC
D: .; size: once; V: TRBV7-9; J: TRBJ2-7; CDR3: CASSLVHKTYEQYF; DNA: TGTGCCAGCAGCTTAGTTCACAAAACCTACGAGCAGTACTTC